Sequencing of this TCR beta chain was carried out in a study of cytomegalovirus exposure and HLA in healthy donors. Produced via immunoSEQ multiplex PCR; TCRdb's table is partial and in-frame only. The table includes about 130,000 clones, roughly 89% detected once. In its sample, this clone was seen once. The receptor's source is a woman aged 18 to 35 in good health and CMV-seropositive. The sequenced material came from PBMCs.

Here the CDR3 DNA reads TGTGCCAGTAGTATTTCGGGACTAGCGAGCTACGAGCAGTACTTC. Translation gives CASSISGLASYEQYF. The J gene is TRBJ2-7, the V gene TRBV19; 10 bases agree with TRBD2. This CDR3 contains 15 residues. The V gene end was trimmed by 3 bases and the J gene end by 3 bases; junction bases not matched to a gene: 5. Germline-derived CDR1 and CDR2 are LNHDA and SQIVND (reference sequence).